This T cell receptor (beta chain) was captured by sequencing in a study of cytomegalovirus exposure and HLA in healthy donors. Study-level results: When presence/absence was analysed, sequencing depth was taken to be roughly uniform across donors.

Use of 60 Vbeta and 13 Jbeta primers characterized the PCR. TCRdb keeps only in-frame clones here, not all; method: immunoSEQ multiplex PCR. Recorded for this sample: about 120,000 clones. Comments on this clone: The antigen is not known.

V was pared by 2 bases and J by 0 bases, with 11 bases between. Looked up from germline, CDR1 is MNHEY and CDR2 is SVGAGI. The CDR3 spans 16 residues. This chain uses TRBV6-5 with TRBJ2-1; possibly TRBD2 for D (6 bases). The material sequenced was PBMCs. This clonotype was obtained from a man aged 18-30 years in good health and CMV-seronegative. CDR3 bases: TGTGCCAGCAGTTACACGTACGGGAGCTCCTACAATGAGCAGTTCTTC. Translation gives CASSYTYGSSYNEQFF.